The T cell receptor beta chain under discussion was sequenced for a study of response to subunit inactivated influenza vaccine (dated by TCRdb to the late 2010s). As for the study more broadly: To follow how T cells responded to a trivalent subunit inactivated influenza vaccine, the researchers relied on deep quantitative profiling of the T cell receptor repertoire. Overall results and qualifications from the work: It was suggested by the authors that each seasonal influenza vaccination may recruit only a limited number of new T cells.

Comments on this clonotype: This receptor's antigen is unknown. No quality values exist for individual bases; no much larger clone is one base distant.

The cysteine opens and the phenylalanine closes a CDR3 of 12 amino acids. Kept here is only the CDR3 DNA, which spans 36 bases and is read in frame from base 1. V is reduced by 6 bases and J by 8 bases, leaving a spacing of 13 bases between them. The library was made by RT-PCR. The instrument given in TCRdb is Illumina HiSeq 2500. TCRdb passed the public sequencing reads through fastp at Q25 and MiXCR, retaining productive beta sequences. Rows are combined by CDR3 protein, so each entry shows the most common genes and DNA. The sample yields under 950,000 distinct CDR3 sequences; less than 25% were counted once. Clones ranked in the top ten supply 10% of the sample.

This TCR was recovered from a man aged 50-59 years who received an inactivated influenza vaccine. Donor details come from another sample of the same person, matched by shared clones. The specimen was PBMCs from blood, collected more than 4 days after vaccination. Rearrangement joined TRBV12-3 or TRBV12-4 to TRBJ1-1, with the D gene call left open. At the DNA level, the sequence is TGTGCCAGCAGCCAGGACGGCACGGAAGCTTTCTTT. Its translation is CASSQDGTEAFF.